One sample yielded the 8 T cell receptor beta chains listed below, sequenced in a study of T cells in Graves' hyperthyroidism and ophthalmopathy. Researchers took RNA transcripts and amplified the TCR beta CDR3 regions from them. The HTBI primer set served for first-round RT-PCR of the TCR CDR3. MiXCR was run by TCRdb on the multiplex PCR reads, yielding one entry per CDR3 protein. The sample lists 45,000 to 55,000 distinct CDR3 sequences; roughly 50% were seen once. Sequencing was done on a sample of peripheral blood or thyroid tissue (not recorded which). These receptors were taken from a man younger than 35 with Graves' hyperthyroidism.

A single count supports this clonotype. The CDR3 bases are TGCAGCGTCTCAGGGGGCGTCAATCAGCCCCAGCATTTT. This translates into CSVSGGVNQPQHF. The chain recombines TRBV29-1 with TRBJ1-5; 8 bases agree with TRBD1. Germline CDR1 SQVTM, CDR2 ANQGSEA. The CDR3 is 13 residues long. Trimming removed 6 bases from V and 3 bases from J; junction bases left unmatched: 4.

In regard to this clonotype: The germline gene is not matched at one end of the junction; a read error may be the cause. The CDR3 DNA sequence: TGTGCCAGCAGTGAGGAAGAGACCCAGTACTTC. Translating it yields CASSEEETQYF. This chain links TRBV24-1 with TRBJ2-5; no firm D call. The CDR3 runs to 11 residues. Germline CDR1 reads KGHDR; CDR2 reads SFDVKD.

This clonotype showed up just a few times. This rearrangement joins TRBV15 to TRBJ1-5, with D possibly matching TRBD1 (6 bases). CDR3 length: 14 residues. Trimming stripped 1 base from V and 6 bases from J, with 10 bases between. Germline V gene lookup returns CDR1 LNHNV and CDR2 YYDKDF (reference sequence). CDR3 bases: TGTGCCACCAGCAGAGGAGGGGGGCTTCAGCCCCAGCATTTT. Its protein product is CATSRGGGLQPQHF.

V and J are TRBV29-1 and TRBJ2-7, with D possibly being TRBD1 or TRBD2 (5 bases each). From germline, CDR1 is SQVTM and CDR2 ANQGSEA. CDR3 length: 11 amino acids. V was trimmed by 6 bases and J by 4 bases, leaving 10 bases between them. The CDR3 loop reads CSVAGAYEQYF. The CDR3 nucleotides read TGCAGCGTCGCCGGGGCTTACGAGCAGTACTTC.

At least ten counts were recorded for this clonotype. The V call is TRBV11-2, the J call TRBJ2-7; D unresolved. The ends were cut back, 4 bases at V and 0 bases at J, with 10 bases in the middle. The CDR3 has 14 residues. Germline CDR1 SGHAT, CDR2 FQNNGV. The CDR3 reads CASSSAEVSYEQYF. CDR3 nucleotide sequence: TGTGCCAGCAGCTCGGCCGAAGTCTCCTACGAGCAGTACTTC.

The V call is TRBV7-2, the J call TRBJ2-5; 7 bases map to TRBD1. CDR3 size: 14 residues. V was pared by 5 bases and J by 5 bases, with 8 bases of the junction left unmatched. Germline loops: CDR1 SGHTA, CDR2 FQGNSA. The chain's CDR3 is CASSRDLQGETQYF. The CDR3 DNA reads TGTGCCAGCAGCCGGGACCTACAGGGGGAGACCCAGTACTTC.

V gene TRBV15 combines with J gene TRBJ1-1, with D tentatively TRBD1 (5 bases). The CDR3 sequence is 15 residues long. Germline values: CDR1 LNHNV, CDR2 YYDKDF (reference sequence). V lost 3 bases and J 1 base, leaving 12 bases between the germline ends. The CDR3, as DNA: TGTGCCACCAGCAGGCACCGGACATCGAACACTGAAGCTTTCTTT. This encodes CATSRHRTSNTEAFF.

The V call is TRBV11-1, the J call TRBJ1-2; 7 bases are shared with TRBD1. Germline trimming cut 4 bases from V and 5 bases from J; bases unmatched to any gene: 10. The CDR3 length is 15 residues. Germline V lookup: CDR1 SGHAT, CDR2 FQDESV (reference sequence). In DNA form, the CDR3 reads TGTGCCAGCAGCTCGGACAGGAGTTTTTCGTATGGCTACACCTTC. Translating it yields CASSSDRSFSYGYTF.